Below, 9 T cell receptor beta chains from the same sample are listed, as sequenced in a study of regulatory T cells in long-lasting Graves disease. Researchers made TCR beta libraries by using iRepertoire HTBI primers and running Arm-PCR on CDR3 regions. TCRdb re-derived calls from the multiplex PCR reads in MiXCR, one entry per CDR3 protein. This sample has roughly 500,000 distinct CDR3 sequences; 14% occur once, and the top ten carry roughly 18%. Specified time point: newly diagnosed GD, antithyroid drugs for less than 3 months. There was RNA extracted from PBMCs, and the TCR library was made from it. The same data also went into a second study, on T cells in Graves' hyperthyroidism and ophthalmopathy.

Sample: peripheral blood mononuclear cells (PBMCs), taken at new diagnosis, from a patient treated with antithyroid drugs. Source of these receptors: a woman between 50 and 59 years old with Graves disease.

V and J are TRBV20-1 and TRBJ2-1, with TRBD2 matching 8 bases. The CDR3 consists of 16 residues. From germline, CDR1 is DFQATT and CDR2 SNEGSKA (reference sequence). J gave up 0 bases and V 4 bases, and 8 bases lay outside the gene matches. The CDR3 DNA follows: TGCAGTGCTACCGATCGACTAGCGAGCTCCTACAATGAGCAGTTCTTC. It encodes CSATDRLASSYNEQFF.

This clonotype was detected ten times or more. The gene calls are TRBV5-1 and TRBJ2-3; 14 bases align to TRBD2. The CDR3 runs to 16 residues. V gave up 4 bases and J gave up 2 bases; unmatched junction bases: 3. Germline CDR1 SGHRS, CDR2 YFSETQ. The DNA of the CDR3 is TGCGCCAGCAGCAGGACTAGCGGGAGGATCACAGATACGCAGTATTTT. It is translated as CASSRTSGRITDTQYF.

This clonotype turned up a few times. The chain combines TRBV29-1 with TRBJ2-7; no firm D call. This CDR3 is built from 11 residues. V gave up 2 bases and J gave up 3 bases, with 5 bases separating them. Per germline, CDR1 SQVTM and CDR2 ANQGSEA. The CDR3 nucleotides are TGCAGCGTTGAAATCTACTACGAGCAGTACTTC. It is translated as CSVEIYYEQYF.

Concerning this clonotype itself: The conserved phenylalanine or tryptophan is not found at the CDR3 terminus, so this likely reflects a read error. The V and J genes are TRBV24-1 and TRBJ2-5, with TRBD1 matching 8 bases. The J call may not be correct, given that the DNA end is closer to TRBJ2-1. This CDR3 is 15 amino acids long. CDR1 KGHDR and CDR2 SFDVKD come from the germline V gene. The CDR3 nucleotides are TGTGCCACCAGTGATCAGGGGGCGTCTTTCGATGAGCAGTTCCTC. It specifies CATSDQGASFDEQFL.

Note on this clonotype: The germline gene is not matched at one end of the junction; a read error may be the cause. The chain is built from TRBV18 and TRBJ2-3, with D tentatively TRBD2 (5 bases). Germline CDR1 is KGHSH and CDR2 is LQKENI. The CDR3 covers 17 residues. Here the CDR3 reads CASSPQLVEEMAETQYF. CDR3 coding DNA: TGTGCCAGCTCACCACAATTGGTGGAGGAAATGGCAGAGACGCAGTATTTT.

This clonotype was picked up a small number of times. This chain links TRBV29-1 with TRBJ2-7, with D unresolved. Germline V gene sequence: CDR1 SQVTM, CDR2 ANQGSEA. The CDR3 is 11 residues long. V lost 6 bases to trimming and J lost 5 bases, with 11 bases between them. The CDR3 coding sequence is TGCAGCGTCGCCAGACCCAACGAGCAGTACTTC. Translation: CSVARPNEQYF.

This clonotype was observed at least ten times. The CDR3 protein is CASSPLRSVSYEQYF. The CDR3 DNA sequence: TGCGCCAGCAGCCCACTTCGGAGCGTCTCCTACGAGCAGTACTTC. This chain joins TRBV4-1 and TRBJ2-7, with D hard to call. Germline V gene sequence: CDR1 MGHRA, CDR2 YSYEKL. CDR3 length: 15 residues. The ends were cut back, 4 bases at V and 0 bases at J, with 13 bases in the middle.

This clonotype was counted at least ten times. This sequence joins TRBV27 and TRBJ2-4, with 9 bases identical to TRBD2. After removal of 2 bases from V and 0 bases from J, the junction contained 5 bases not matched to a gene. The CDR3 spans 17 residues. Germline CDR1 and CDR2: MNHEY and SMNVEV (reference sequence). CDR3 amino acids: CASSLIGTSPAKNIQYF. The CDR3 bases are TGTGCCAGCAGTTTAATCGGGACTAGCCCAGCCAAAAACATTCAGTACTTC.

Ten or more counts support this clonotype. The chain has TRBV7-9 and TRBJ2-7, with TRBD1 identical over 8 bases. CDR3 length: 15 amino acids. Germline trimming cut 3 bases from V and 2 bases from J; bases unmatched to any gene: 6. In germline, CDR1 is SEHNR, CDR2 FQNEAQ (reference sequence). The CDR3 region is CASSFSGTGTYEQYF. CDR3 in DNA: TGTGCCAGCAGCTTTTCTGGGACAGGTACCTACGAGCAGTACTTC.